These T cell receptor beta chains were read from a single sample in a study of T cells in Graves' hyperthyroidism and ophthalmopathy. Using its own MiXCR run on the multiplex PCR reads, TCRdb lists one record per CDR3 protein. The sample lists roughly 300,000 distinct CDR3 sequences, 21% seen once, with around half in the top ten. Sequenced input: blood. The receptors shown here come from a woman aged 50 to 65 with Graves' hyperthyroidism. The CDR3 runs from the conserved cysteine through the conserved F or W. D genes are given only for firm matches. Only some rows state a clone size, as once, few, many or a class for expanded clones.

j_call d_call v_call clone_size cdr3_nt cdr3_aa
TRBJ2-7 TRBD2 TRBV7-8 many TGTGCCAGCAGCTTAACGCGGGAGCGGTACGAGCAGTACTTC CASSLTRERYEQYF
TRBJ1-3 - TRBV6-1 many TGTGCCAGCAGTGACACAGGGACGGGAAACACCATATATTTT CASSDTGTGNTIYF
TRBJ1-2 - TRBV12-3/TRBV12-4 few TGTGCCAGCAGCTTCGGGACAACTAACTATGGCTACACCTTC CASSFGTTNYGYTF
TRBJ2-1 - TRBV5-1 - TGCGCCAGCAGCCAGGACAGTTACAATGAGCAGTTCTTC CASSQDSYNEQFF
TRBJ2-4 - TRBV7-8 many TGTGCCAGCAGCTCCGAAGTTCTAGCCAAAAACATTCAGTACTTC CASSSEVLAKNIQYF
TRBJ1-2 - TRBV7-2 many TGTGCCAGCAGCTTAACTCCGCAGGGCGATGGCTACACCTTC CASSLTPQGDGYTF
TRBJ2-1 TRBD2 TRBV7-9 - TGTGCCAGCAGCTTAGGATTCAGCGGGGCCACGGGGTTCTTC CASSLGFSGATGFF
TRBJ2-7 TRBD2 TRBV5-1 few TGCGCCAGCAGCTTGGTTCCGGGACTAGCCTACTACGAGCAGTACTTC CASSLVPGLAYYEQYF
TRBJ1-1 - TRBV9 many TGTGCCAGCAGCGTAGCCGGAATGAACACTGAAGCTTTCTTT CASSVAGMNTEAFF
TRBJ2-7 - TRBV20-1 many TGCAGTGCTAGGCCGCTGGGCTTCTACTACGAGCAGTACTTC CSARPLGFYYEQYF
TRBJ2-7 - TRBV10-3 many TGTGCCATCAGCGGTACTTATCGGGCAACATCCTACGAGCAGTACTTC CAISGTYRATSYEQYF
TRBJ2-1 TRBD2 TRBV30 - TGTGCCCGCGAAGGGGCGGGAGGCTCCTCTGAGCAGTTCTTC CAREGAGGSSEQFF
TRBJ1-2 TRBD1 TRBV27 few TGTGCCAGCACCCCTGGGACAGGGGACAACTATGGCTACACCTTC CASTPGTGDNYGYTF
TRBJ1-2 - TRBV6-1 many TGTGCCAGCAGTGAAGCCCGGACAAACAACTATGGCTACACCTTC CASSEARTNNYGYTF
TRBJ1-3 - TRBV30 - TGTGCCTGGAGCCTTGGGGCTCCCGGAGACACCATATATTTT CAWSLGAPGDTIYF
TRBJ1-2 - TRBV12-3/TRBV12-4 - TGTGCCAGCAGCCAAGATCGGGGCAAGAGGGGCTACACCTTC CASSQDRGKRGYTF
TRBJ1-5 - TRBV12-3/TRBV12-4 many TGTGCCAGCAGTTTTACACCACGTCAGCCCCAGCATTTT CASSFTPRQPQHF
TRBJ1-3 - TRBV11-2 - TGTGCCAGCAGCTTAGAAACCGGACTTACTGGAAACACCATATATTTT CASSLETGLTGNTIYF
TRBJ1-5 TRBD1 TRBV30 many TGTGCCTGGAGTGAGGGACAGGGATATCAGCCCCAGCATTTT CAWSEGQGYQPQHF
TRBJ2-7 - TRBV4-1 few TGCGCCAGCGGCCAAGGAATGGGGACCTACGAGCAGTACTTC CASGQGMGTYEQYF
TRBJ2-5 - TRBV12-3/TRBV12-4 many TGTGCCAGCAGTTTAAGTCGGAGGCAAGAGACCCAGTACTTC CASSLSRRQETQYF
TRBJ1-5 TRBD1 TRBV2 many TGTGCCAGCAGTGTTTTGGACAGGGTGAATAGCAATCAGCCCCAGCATTTT CASSVLDRVNSNQPQHF
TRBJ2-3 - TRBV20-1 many TGCAGTGCTTTGGCCCTTCTAGGGGCAGATACGCAGTATTTT CSALALLGADTQYF
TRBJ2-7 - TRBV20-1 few TGCAGTGCTAGAGGCCCACGAGGACTCGGGTACGAGCAGTACTTC CSARGPRGLGYEQYF
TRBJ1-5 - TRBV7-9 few TGTGCCAGCAGCACAGACTATCAGCCCCAGCATTTT CASSTDYQPQHF
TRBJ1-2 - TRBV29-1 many TGCAGCGTTGGTACCCAGGGAGCAATTGGCTACACCTTC CSVGTQGAIGYTF
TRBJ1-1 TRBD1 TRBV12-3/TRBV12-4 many TGTGCCAGCAGTTTAGGGGACAGGGTGTGGGCTTTCTTT CASSLGDRVWAFF
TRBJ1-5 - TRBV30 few TGTGCCTGGAGTAGGGGGAACAATCAGCCCCAGCATTTT CAWSRGNNQPQHF
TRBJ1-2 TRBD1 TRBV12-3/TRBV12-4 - TGTGCCAGCAGTTTATTAACGGGACAGCTTTCCGCCTTC CASSLLTGQLSAF